This is a list of T cell receptor beta chains from one sample in a study of beta chain features in type 1 diabetes. Produced via immunoSEQ multiplex PCR; TCRdb's table is partial and in-frame only. The data hold 250,000 or so clones, with less than 35% observed a single time. What was sequenced was central memory CD4+ T cells from blood. These receptors were obtained from a man aged 25 to 45 in good health. Each CDR3 is given with its conserved first and last residue. A D gene is named only where the DNA matches it firmly. Expanded clones are given a class, and other clones once, few, many or no size at all.

few,TRBD2,TRBJ2-1,TRBV7-2,CASSPGRALGNEQFF,TGTGCCAGCAGCCCGGGGAGGGCCCTAGGAAATGAGCAGTTCTTC
NA,NA,TRBJ2-3,TRBV5-1,CASSLEGRHTDTQYF,TGCGCCAGCAGCTTAGAGGGTAGACACACAGATACGCAGTATTTT
few,NA,TRBJ2-7,TRBV14,CASSQDIQGTDEQYF,TGTGCCAGCAGCCAAGACATACAGGGTACCGACGAGCAGTACTTC
many,TRBD1,TRBJ2-7,TRBV7-2,CASSLGDRGSAYEQYF,TGTGCCAGCAGCTTAGGTGACAGGGGCTCGGCCTACGAGCAGTACTTC
NA,TRBD2,TRBJ2-1,TRBV4-2,CASSQAVGTSGNNEQFF,TGTGCCAGCAGCCAAGCGGTGGGGACTAGCGGAAACAATGAGCAGTTCTTC
few,TRBD2,TRBJ2-1,TRBV5-1,CASSPTSGVRSEQFF,TGCGCCAGCAGCCCGACTAGCGGGGTTCGGAGTGAGCAGTTCTTC
NA,NA,TRBJ1-4,TRBV2,CASSEGVGKLFF,TGTGCCAGCAGTGAAGGGGTGGGAAAACTGTTTTTT
few,TRBD1,TRBJ2-7,TRBV6-5,CASSYSSTGVAYEQYF,TGTGCCAGCAGTTACTCCTCGACAGGGGTCGCCTACGAGCAGTACTTC
NA,NA,TRBJ2-7,TRBV21-1,CASTGQGPSYEQYF,TGTGCCAGCACCGGACAGGGTCCCTCCTACGAGCAGTACTTC
NA,TRBD2,TRBJ2-1,TRBV5-5,CASSLDAGGWPEQFF,TGTGCCAGCAGCTTGGACGCGGGGGGATGGCCTGAGCAGTTCTTC
NA,NA,TRBJ1-2,TRBV5-1,CASSLVPSIGEDGYTF,TGCGCCAGCAGCTTGGTACCATCTATTGGAGAGGATGGCTACACCTTC
NA,TRBD2,TRBJ2-3,TRBV7-2,CASSSPRSSGRSSTDTQYF,TGTGCCAGCAGCTCCCCCCGCTCTAGCGGGAGAAGTAGCACAGATACGCAGTATTTT
few,TRBD2,TRBJ2-5,TRBV6-5,CASSRGSSGETQYF,TGTGCCAGCAGTCGAGGATCTAGCGGAGAGACCCAGTACTTC
few,NA,TRBJ2-1,TRBV4-2,CASSQGGATGNEQFF,TGTGCCAGCAGCCAAGGCGGGGCCACAGGCAATGAGCAGTTCTTC
NA,NA,TRBJ1-2,TRBV6-5,CASRGSGDHGYTF,TGTGCCAGCAGGGGGTCCGGGGACCACGGCTACACCTTC
few,TRBD2,TRBJ2-7,TRBV29-1,CSVVLGGTATYEQYF,TGCAGCGTTGTGCTGGGAGGGACCGCAACGTACGAGCAGTACTTC
many,NA,TRBJ2-3,TRBV2,CASSVTADTQYF,TGTGCCAGCAGTGTAACGGCAGATACGCAGTATTTT
NA,NA,TRBJ1-1,TRBV20-1,CSASWWTEAFF,TGCAGTGCTAGTTGGTGGACTGAAGCTTTCTTT
NA,NA,TRBJ2-3,TRBV30,CAWGKGTQYF,TGTGCCTGGGGGAAGGGTACGCAGTATTTT
NA,TRBD2,TRBJ2-7,TRBV15,CATSRGRSGGSYEQYF,TGTGCCACCAGCAGAGGAAGGAGCGGGGGATCCTACGAGCAGTACTTC
NA,NA,TRBJ1-4,TRBV11-2,CASSLVGTGGEKLFF,TGTGCCAGCAGCTTAGTCGGGACGGGGGGTGAAAAACTGTTTTTT
few,NA,TRBJ1-1,TRBV29-1,CSARGGMNTEAFF,TGCAGCGCCCGAGGGGGAATGAACACTGAAGCTTTCTTT
few,NA,TRBJ2-1,TRBV5-6,CASSPDQGGHHEQFF,TGTGCCAGCAGCCCGGACCAAGGGGGGCACCATGAGCAGTTCTTC
NA,NA,TRBJ2-1,TRBV11-2,CASSLDLPGLNNEQFF,TGTGCCAGCAGCTTAGACCTCCCTGGACTAAATAATGAGCAGTTCTTC
NA,TRBD2,TRBJ2-5,TRBV6-5,CASTLTSGEETQYF,TGTGCCAGCACCTTGACTAGCGGGGAAGAGACCCAGTACTTC
NA,NA,TRBJ2-7,TRBV4-3,CASSQETIGYEQYF,TGCGCCAGCAGCCAAGAGACGATTGGGTACGAGCAGTACTTC
NA,NA,TRBJ2-3,TRBV7-2,CASSALLDTQYF,TGTGCCAGCAGCGCCCTCCTTGATACGCAGTATTTT
NA,NA,TRBJ2-2,TRBV9,CASSARGSGELFF,TGTGCCAGCAGCGCCCGGGGCTCCGGGGAGCTGTTTTTT
NA,NA,TRBJ2-1,TRBV9,CASSVGVGGAPYNEQFF,TGTGCCAGCAGCGTAGGGGTTGGAGGGGCGCCCTACAATGAGCAGTTCTTC
few,NA,TRBJ1-1,TRBV7-2,CASSLPGPRSTEAFF,TGTGCCAGCAGCCTACCGGGCCCGAGGAGCACTGAAGCTTTCTTT
many,NA,TRBJ2-3,TRBV10-3,CAISSSGVGTDTQYF,TGTGCCATCAGTAGCTCGGGAGTTGGCACAGATACGCAGTATTTT
NA,NA,TRBJ2-2,TRBV27,CASSLGDRGTGELFF,TGTGCCAGCAGTTTAGGGGACCGGGGCACCGGGGAGCTGTTTTTT
few,NA,TRBJ1-6,TRBV6-1,CASRRENNSPLHF,TGTGCCAGCCGCAGGGAAAATAATTCACCCCTCCACTTT
NA,NA,TRBJ2-4,TRBV30,CAWSGSSGNIQYF,TGTGCCTGGAGCGGGAGTAGCGGAAACATTCAGTACTTC
NA,NA,TRBJ1-6,TRBV2,CASREREILNSPLHF,TGTGCCAGCAGAGAAAGGGAAATTCTTAATTCACCCCTCCACTTT
NA,NA,TRBJ2-7,TRBV9,CASSVEDRTHEQYF,TGTGCCAGCAGCGTAGAGGACCGGACCCACGAGCAGTACTTC
NA,NA,TRBJ2-5,TRBV18,CASSADRQETQYF,TGTGCCAGCTCAGCCGACAGACAAGAGACCCAGTACTTC
few,NA,TRBJ2-5,TRBV30,CAWSPGVETQYF,TGTGCCTGGAGCCCAGGGGTAGAGACCCAGTACTTC
few,NA,TRBJ2-1,TRBV29-1,CSVEQGFF,TGCAGCGTTGAACAGGGGTTCTTC
NA,NA,TRBJ2-2,TRBV7-2,CASSLGLVESTGELFF,TGTGCCAGCAGCTTAGGTTTGGTGGAATCGACCGGGGAGCTGTTTTTT
NA,NA,TRBJ2-1,TRBV11-2,CASSLEGRTSSYNEQFF,TGTGCCAGCAGCTTAGAGGGCCGGACGAGCTCCTACAATGAGCAGTTCTTC
NA,NA,TRBJ2-7,TRBV7-8,CASSPDSSYEQYF,TGTGCCAGCAGCCCGGACAGCTCCTACGAGCAGTACTTC
NA,TRBD1,TRBJ2-1,TRBV18,CASSPSGTGGGNEQFF,TGTGCCAGCTCACCCTCGGGAACAGGGGGCGGAAATGAGCAGTTCTTC
many,NA,TRBJ2-7,TRBV5-1,CASSLAGKDEQYF,TGCGCCAGCAGCTTGGCCGGGAAAGACGAGCAGTACTTC
few,NA,TRBJ2-1,TRBV7-9,CASSPPMFSHNEQFF,TGTGCCAGCAGCCCCCCCATGTTCAGCCACAATGAGCAGTTCTTC
few,NA,TRBJ2-2,TRBV2,CASREQTPERELFF,TGTGCCAGCAGGGAACAGACACCGGAACGGGAGCTGTTTTTT
many,TRBD1,TRBJ2-4,TRBV15,CATSLPATGAADIQYF,TGTGCCACCAGCCTTCCCGCGACAGGGGCGGCGGACATTCAGTACTTC
few,TRBD1,TRBJ2-7,TRBV28,CASSFRTGNYEQYF,TGTGCCAGCAGTTTTCGGACAGGGAATTACGAGCAGTACTTC
NA,TRBD2,TRBJ2-1,TRBV7-2,CASSRSGGLYNEQFF,TGTGCCAGCAGCCGAAGCGGGGGCCTCTACAATGAGCAGTTCTTC
NA,NA,TRBJ2-1,TRBV28,CASSLGVGGHKQFF,TGTGCCAGCAGTTTGGGAGTTGGGGGACACAAGCAGTTCTTC
NA,NA,TRBJ2-7,TRBV7-2,CASSSRLPTYEQYF,TGTGCCAGCAGCTCTCGACTGCCAACCTACGAGCAGTACTTC
NA,NA,TRBJ1-1,TRBV29-1,CSVGRSNTEAFF,TGCAGCGTTGGACGGTCGAACACTGAAGCTTTCTTT
NA,NA,TRBJ2-3,TRBV5-1,CASSLSGYTDTQYF,TGCGCCAGCAGCTTGTCAGGTTACACAGATACGCAGTATTTT
NA,NA,TRBJ1-5,TRBV7-2,CASSLQGQSNQPQHF,TGTGCCAGCAGCTTACAGGGGCAGAGCAATCAGCCCCAGCATTTT
few,NA,TRBJ2-3,TRBV4-3,CASSQGLRSTDTQYF,TGCGCCAGCAGCCAAGGACTTCGTAGCACAGATACGCAGTATTTT
few,TRBD2,TRBJ2-2,TRBV6-5,CASSTGRVVGELFF,TGTGCCAGCAGTACCGGGAGGGTTGTCGGGGAGCTGTTTTTT
few,NA,TRBJ1-2,TRBV14,CASTLTGSRYTF,TGTGCCAGTACTCTTACAGGGTCGCGCTACACCTTC
NA,NA,TRBJ1-2,TRBV7-2,CASKRAEYGYTF,TGTGCCAGCAAAAGAGCAGAATATGGCTACACCTTC
NA,TRBD1,TRBJ1-1,TRBV29-1,CSGLTGPNTEAFF,TGCAGCGGTCTGACAGGGCCGAACACTGAAGCTTTCTTT